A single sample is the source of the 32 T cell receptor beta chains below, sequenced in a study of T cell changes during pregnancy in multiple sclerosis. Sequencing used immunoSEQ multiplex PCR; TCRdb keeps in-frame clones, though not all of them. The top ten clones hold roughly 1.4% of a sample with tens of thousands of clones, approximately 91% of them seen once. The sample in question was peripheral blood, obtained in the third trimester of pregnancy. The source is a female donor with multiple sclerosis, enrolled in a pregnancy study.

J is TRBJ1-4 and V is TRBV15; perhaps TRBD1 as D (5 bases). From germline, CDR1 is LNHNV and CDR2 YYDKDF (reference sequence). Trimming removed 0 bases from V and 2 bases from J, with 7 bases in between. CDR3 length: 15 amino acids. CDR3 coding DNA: TGTGCCACCAGCAGAGATCGACAGACTAATGAAAAACTGTTTTTT. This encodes CATSRDRQTNEKLFF.

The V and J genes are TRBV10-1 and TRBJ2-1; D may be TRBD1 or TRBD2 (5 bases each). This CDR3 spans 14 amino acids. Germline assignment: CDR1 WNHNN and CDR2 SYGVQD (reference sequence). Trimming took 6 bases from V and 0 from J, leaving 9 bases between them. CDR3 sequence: CASSEGSSYNEQFF. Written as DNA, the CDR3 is TGCGCCAGCAGCGAGGGGAGCTCCTACAATGAGCAGTTCTTC.

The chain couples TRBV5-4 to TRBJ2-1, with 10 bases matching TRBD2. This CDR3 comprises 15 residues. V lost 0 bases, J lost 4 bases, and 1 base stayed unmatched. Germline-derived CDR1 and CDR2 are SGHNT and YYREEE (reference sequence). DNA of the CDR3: TGTGCCAGCAGCTTGGGGACTAGCGGTTACAATGAGCAGTTCTTC. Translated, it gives CASSLGTSGYNEQFF.

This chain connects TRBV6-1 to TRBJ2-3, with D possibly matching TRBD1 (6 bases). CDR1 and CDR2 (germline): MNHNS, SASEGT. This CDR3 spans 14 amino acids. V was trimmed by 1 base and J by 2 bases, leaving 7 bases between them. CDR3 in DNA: TGTGCCAGCAGTGAAGGGACAGACACAGATACGCAGTATTTT. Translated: CASSEGTDTDTQYF.

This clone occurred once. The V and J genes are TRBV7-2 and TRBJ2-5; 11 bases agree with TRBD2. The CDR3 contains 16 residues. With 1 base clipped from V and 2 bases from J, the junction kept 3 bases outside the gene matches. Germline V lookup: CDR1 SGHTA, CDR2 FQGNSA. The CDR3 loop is CASSLVSGGEQETQYF. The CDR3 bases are TGTGCCAGCAGCTTAGTTAGCGGGGGGGAACAAGAGACCCAGTACTTC.

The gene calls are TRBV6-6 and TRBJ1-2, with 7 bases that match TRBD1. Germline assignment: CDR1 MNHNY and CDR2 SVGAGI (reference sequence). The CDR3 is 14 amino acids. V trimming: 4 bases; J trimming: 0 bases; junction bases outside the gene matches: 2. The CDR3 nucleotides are TGTGCCAGCAGTTCCGGGACAGCTAACTATGGCTACACCTTC. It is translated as CASSSGTANYGYTF.

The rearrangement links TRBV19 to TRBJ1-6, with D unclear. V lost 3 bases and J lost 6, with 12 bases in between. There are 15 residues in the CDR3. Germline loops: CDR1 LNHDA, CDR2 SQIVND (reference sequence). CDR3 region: CASSMSGGVNSPLHF. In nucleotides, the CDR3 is TGTGCCAGTAGTATGAGCGGCGGGGTTAATTCACCCCTCCACTTT.

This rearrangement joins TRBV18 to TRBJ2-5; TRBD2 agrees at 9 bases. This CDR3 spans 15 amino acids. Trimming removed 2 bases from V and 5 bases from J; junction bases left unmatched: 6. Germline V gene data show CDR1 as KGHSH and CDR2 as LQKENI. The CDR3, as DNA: TGTGCCAGCTCACCAAGGGCTAGCGGGGCGGAGACCCAGTACTTC. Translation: CASSPRASGAETQYF.

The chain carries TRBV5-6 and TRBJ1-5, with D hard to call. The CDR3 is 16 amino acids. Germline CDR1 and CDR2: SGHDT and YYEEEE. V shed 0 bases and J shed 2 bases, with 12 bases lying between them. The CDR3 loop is CASSLGGGRRNQPQHF. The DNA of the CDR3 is TGTGCCAGCAGCTTGGGCGGAGGGAGGCGCAATCAGCCCCAGCATTTT.

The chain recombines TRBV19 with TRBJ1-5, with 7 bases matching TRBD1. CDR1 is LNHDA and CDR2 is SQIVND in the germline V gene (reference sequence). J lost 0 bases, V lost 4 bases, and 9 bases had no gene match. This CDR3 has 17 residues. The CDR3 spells CASSTPGQRISNQPQHF. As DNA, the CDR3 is TGTGCCAGTAGTACTCCGGGACAGAGGATTAGCAATCAGCCCCAGCATTTT.

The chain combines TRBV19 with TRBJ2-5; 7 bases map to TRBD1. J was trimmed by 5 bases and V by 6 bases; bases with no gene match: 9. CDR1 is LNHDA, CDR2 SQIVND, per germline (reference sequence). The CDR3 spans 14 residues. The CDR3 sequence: CASRHRGLRETQYF. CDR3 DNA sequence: TGTGCCAGTAGGCACAGGGGCCTGAGGGAGACCCAGTACTTC.

For the CDR3, the DNA is TGTGCCAGCTCCTCGGGAGGGACTCACTATGGCTACACCTTC. As protein: CASSSGGTHYGYTF. The chain employs TRBV6-1 and TRBJ1-2; D is possibly TRBD1 (5 bases). Trimming pared 8 bases from V and 3 bases from J, leaving 16 bases between. CDR3 length: 14 amino acids. Germline V gene sequence: CDR1 MNHNS, CDR2 SASEGT.

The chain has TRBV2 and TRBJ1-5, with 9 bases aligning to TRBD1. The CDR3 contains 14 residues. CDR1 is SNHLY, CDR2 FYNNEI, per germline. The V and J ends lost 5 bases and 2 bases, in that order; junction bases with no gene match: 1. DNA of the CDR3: TGTGCCAGCAGTAGGGACAGGGGCAATCAGCCCCAGCATTTT. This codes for CASSRDRGNQPQHF. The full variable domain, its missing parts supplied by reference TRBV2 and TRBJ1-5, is EPEVTQTPSHQVTQMGQEVILRCVPISNHLYFYWYRQILGQKVEFLVSFYNNEISEKSEIFDDQFSVERPDGSNFTLKIRSTKLEDSAMYFCASSRDRGNQPQHFGDGTRLSIL.

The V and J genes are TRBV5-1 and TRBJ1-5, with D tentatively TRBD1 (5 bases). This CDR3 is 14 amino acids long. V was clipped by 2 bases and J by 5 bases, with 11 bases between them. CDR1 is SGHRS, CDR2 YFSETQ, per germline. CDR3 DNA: TGCGCCAGCAGCTTCCAGGGAGGGGATCAGCCCCAGCATTTT. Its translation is CASSFQGGDQPQHF.

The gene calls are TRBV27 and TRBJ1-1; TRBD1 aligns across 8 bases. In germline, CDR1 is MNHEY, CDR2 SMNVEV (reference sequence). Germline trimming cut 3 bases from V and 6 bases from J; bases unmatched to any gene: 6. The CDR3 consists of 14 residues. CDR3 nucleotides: TGTGCCAGCAGTTTCCTCGCGACAGGGGCTGAAGCTTTCTTT. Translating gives CASSFLATGAEAFF.

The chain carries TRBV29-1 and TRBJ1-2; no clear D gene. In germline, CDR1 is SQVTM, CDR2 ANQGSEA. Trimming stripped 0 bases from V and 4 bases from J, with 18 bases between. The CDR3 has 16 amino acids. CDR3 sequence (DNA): TGCAGCGTTGAAGATGTAGAGGTCACGGTGGCCTATGGCTACACCTTC. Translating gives CSVEDVEVTVAYGYTF.

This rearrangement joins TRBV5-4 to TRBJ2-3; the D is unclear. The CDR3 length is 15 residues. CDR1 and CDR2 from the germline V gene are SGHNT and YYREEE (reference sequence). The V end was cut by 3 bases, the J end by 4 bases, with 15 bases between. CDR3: CASSWSPNGADTQYF. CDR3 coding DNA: TGTGCCAGCAGCTGGTCGCCTAACGGAGCAGATACGCAGTATTTT.

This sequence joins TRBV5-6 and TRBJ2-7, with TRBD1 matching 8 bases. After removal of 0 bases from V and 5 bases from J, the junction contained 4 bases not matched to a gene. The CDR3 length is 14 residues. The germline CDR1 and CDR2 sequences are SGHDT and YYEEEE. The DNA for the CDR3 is TGTGCCAGCAGCTTGGAACAGGGGGTAAACGAGCAGTACTTC. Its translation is CASSLEQGVNEQYF.

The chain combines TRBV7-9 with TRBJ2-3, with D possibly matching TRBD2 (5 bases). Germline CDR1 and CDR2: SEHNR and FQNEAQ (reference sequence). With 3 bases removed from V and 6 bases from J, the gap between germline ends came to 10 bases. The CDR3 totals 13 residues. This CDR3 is CASSFSIADTQYF. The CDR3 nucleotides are TGTGCCAGCAGCTTCTCCATAGCGGATACGCAGTATTTT.

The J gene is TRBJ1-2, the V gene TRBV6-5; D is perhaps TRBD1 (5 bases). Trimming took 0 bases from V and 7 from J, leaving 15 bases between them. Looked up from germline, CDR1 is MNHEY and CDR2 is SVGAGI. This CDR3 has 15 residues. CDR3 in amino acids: CASSYSRWGRGGYTF. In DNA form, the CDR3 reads TGTGCCAGCAGTTACTCCCGATGGGGGAGGGGTGGCTACACCTTC.

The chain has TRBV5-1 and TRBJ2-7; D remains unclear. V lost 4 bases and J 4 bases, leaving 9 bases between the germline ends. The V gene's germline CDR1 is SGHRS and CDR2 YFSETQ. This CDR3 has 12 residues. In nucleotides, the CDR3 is TGCGCCAGCAGCCGATCCGGGTACGAGCAGTACTTC. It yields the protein CASSRSGYEQYF.

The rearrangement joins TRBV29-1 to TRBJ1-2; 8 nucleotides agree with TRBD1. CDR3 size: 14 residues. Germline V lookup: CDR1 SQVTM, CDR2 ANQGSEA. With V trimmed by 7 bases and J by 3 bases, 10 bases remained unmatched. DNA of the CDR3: TGCAGCGCCCTGACAGGGGCCTTGGACTATGGCTACACCTTC. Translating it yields CSALTGALDYGYTF.

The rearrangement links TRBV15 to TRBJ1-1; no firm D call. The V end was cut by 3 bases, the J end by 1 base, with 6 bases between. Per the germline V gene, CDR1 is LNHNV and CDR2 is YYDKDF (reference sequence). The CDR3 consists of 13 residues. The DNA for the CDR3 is TGTGCCACCAGCAGCGACAAGAACACTGAAGCTTTCTTT. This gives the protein CATSSDKNTEAFF.

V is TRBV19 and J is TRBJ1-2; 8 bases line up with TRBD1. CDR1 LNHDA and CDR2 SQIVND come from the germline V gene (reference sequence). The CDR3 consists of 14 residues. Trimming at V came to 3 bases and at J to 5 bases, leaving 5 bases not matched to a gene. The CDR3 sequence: CASSIRDRSYGYTF. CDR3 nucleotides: TGTGCCAGTAGTATTCGGGACAGGTCTTATGGCTACACCTTC.

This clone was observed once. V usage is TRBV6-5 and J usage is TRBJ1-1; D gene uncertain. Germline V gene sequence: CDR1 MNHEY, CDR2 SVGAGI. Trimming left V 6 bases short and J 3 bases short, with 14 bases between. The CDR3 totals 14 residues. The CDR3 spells CASSHGDLYTEAFF. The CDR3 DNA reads TGTGCCAGCAGCCATGGCGACTTGTACACTGAAGCTTTCTTT.

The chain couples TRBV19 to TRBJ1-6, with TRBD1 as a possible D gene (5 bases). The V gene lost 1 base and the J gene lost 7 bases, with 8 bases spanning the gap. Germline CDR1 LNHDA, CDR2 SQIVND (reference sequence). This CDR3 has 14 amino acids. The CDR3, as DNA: TGTGCCAGTAGTATAGCCCCAGGGAATTCACCCCTCCACTTT. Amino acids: CASSIAPGNSPLHF. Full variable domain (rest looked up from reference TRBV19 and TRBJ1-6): DGGITQSPKYLFRKEGQNVTLSCEQNLNHDAMYWYRQDPGQGLRLIYYSQIVNDFQKGDIAEGYSVSREKKESFPLTVTSAQKNPTAFYLCASSIAPGNSPLHFGNGTRLTVT.

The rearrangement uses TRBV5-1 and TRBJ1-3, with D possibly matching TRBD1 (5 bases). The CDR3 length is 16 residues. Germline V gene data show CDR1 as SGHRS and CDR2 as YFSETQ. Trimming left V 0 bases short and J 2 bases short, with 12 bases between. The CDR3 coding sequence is TGCGCCAGCAGCTTGGCCGGGGGGTCGACTGGAAACACCATATATTTT. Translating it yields CASSLAGGSTGNTIYF. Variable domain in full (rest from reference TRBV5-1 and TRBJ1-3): KAGVTQTPRYLIKTRGQQVTLSCSPISGHRSVSWYQQTPGQGLQFLFEYFSETQRNKGNFPGRFSGRQFSNSRSEMNVSTLELGDSALYLCASSLAGGSTGNTIYFGEGSWLTVV.

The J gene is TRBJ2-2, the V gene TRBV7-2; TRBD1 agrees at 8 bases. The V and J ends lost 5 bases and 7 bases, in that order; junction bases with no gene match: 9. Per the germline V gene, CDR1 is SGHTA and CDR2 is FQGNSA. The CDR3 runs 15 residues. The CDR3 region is CASSPRTGYGGELFF. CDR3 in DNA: TGTGCCAGCAGCCCAAGGACAGGGTATGGCGGGGAGCTGTTTTTT.

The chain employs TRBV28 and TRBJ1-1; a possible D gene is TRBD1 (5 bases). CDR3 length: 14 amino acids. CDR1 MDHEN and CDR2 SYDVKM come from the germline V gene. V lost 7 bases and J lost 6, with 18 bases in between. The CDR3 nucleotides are TGTGCCAGCAAAGGGTATAGGGGAGGGGCTGAAGCTTTCTTT. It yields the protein CASKGYRGGAEAFF. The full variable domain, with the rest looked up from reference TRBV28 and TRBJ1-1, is DVKVTQSSRYLVKRTGEKVFLECVQDMDHENMFWYRQDPGLGLRLIYFSYDVKMKEKGDIPEGYSVSREKKERFSLILESASTNQTSMYLCASKGYRGGAEAFFGQGTRLTVV.

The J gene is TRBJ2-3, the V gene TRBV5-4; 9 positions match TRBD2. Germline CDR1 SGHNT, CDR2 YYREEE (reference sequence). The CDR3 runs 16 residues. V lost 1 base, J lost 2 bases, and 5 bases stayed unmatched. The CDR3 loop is CASSLRLAGNTDTQYF. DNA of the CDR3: TGTGCCAGCAGCTTGAGGCTAGCGGGGAACACAGATACGCAGTATTTT.

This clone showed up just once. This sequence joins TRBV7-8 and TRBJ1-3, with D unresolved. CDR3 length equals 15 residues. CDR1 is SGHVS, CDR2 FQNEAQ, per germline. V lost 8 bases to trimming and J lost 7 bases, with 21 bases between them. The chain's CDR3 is CASLLSPWARNTIYF. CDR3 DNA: TGTGCCAGCCTTCTTTCTCCATGGGCAAGGAACACCATATATTTT. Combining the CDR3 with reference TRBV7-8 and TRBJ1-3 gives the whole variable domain GAGVSQSPRYKVAKRGQDVALRCDPISGHVSLFWYQQALGQGPEFLTYFQNEAQLDKSGLPSDRFFAERPEGSVSTLKIQRTQQEDSAVYLCASLLSPWARNTIYFGEGSWLTVV.

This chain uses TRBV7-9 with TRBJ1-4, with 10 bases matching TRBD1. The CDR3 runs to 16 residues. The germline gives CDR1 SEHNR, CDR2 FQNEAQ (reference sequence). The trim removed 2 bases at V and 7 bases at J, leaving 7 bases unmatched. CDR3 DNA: TGTGCCAGCAGCTTATTTAAAGGACAGGGGGTTGAAAAACTGTTTTTT. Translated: CASSLFKGQGVEKLFF.